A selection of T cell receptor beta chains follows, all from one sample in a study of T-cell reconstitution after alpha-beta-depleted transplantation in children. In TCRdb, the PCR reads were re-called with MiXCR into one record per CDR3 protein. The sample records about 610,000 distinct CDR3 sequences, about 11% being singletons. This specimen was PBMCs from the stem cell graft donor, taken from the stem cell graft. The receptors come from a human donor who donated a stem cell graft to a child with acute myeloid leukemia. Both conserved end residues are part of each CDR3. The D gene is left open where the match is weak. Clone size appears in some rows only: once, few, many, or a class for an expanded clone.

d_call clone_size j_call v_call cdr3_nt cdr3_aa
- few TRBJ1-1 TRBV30 TGTGCCTGGAGTACCAGCCCAGGGCCAAAGCGAGCTTTCTTT CAWSTSPGPKRAFF
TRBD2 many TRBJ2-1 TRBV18 TGTGCCAGCTCACTCGTGATCCTAGCGGGAGTGCGGAATGAGCAGTTCTTC CASSLVILAGVRNEQFF
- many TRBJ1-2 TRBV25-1 TGTGCCAGCAGTGGGGGTTATGGCTACACCTTC CASSGGYGYTF
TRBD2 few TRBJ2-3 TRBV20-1 TGCAGTGCTAGCAGGTCTAGCGGGAGGGCAGATACGCAGTATTTT CSASRSSGRADTQYF
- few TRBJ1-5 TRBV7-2 TGTGCCAGCTCAAAGGGGCCGTCCTTCCAGCCCCAGCATTTT CASSKGPSFQPQHF
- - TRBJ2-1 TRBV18 TGTGCCAGCGGCGAGAGCTCCTACAATGAGCAGTTCTTC CASGESSYNEQFF
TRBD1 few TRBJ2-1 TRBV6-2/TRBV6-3 TGTGCCAGCAGTTATTTCGGGACAGGTCTGTTCTTC CASSYFGTGLFF
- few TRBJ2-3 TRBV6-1 TGTGCCAGCAGTGAAGTACACAGGTGGGCTAGCACAGATACGCAGTATTTT CASSEVHRWASTDTQYF
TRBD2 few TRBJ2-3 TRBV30 TGTGCCTGGAGTAGACTAGCTCCAGATACGCAGTATTTT CAWSRLAPDTQYF
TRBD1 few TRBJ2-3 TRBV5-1 TGCGCCAGCAGCAAATCCCCCGACAGGGTCCTCACAGATACGCAGTATTTT CASSKSPDRVLTDTQYF
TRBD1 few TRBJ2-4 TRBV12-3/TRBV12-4 TGTGCCAGCAGTCGAGGACAGGGGATTCTGGACATTCAGTACTTC CASSRGQGILDIQYF
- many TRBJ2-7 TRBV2 TGTGCCAGCAGTGATCTTAGGGCCTACGAGCAGTACTTC CASSDLRAYEQYF
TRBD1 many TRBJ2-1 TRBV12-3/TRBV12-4 TGTGCCAGCAGCTGGGGACAGGGCACAGACAATGAGCAGTTCTTC CASSWGQGTDNEQFF
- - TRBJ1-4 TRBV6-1 TGTGCCAGCAGTGGGACCGGGATAGGGAAACTGTTTTTT CASSGTGIGKLFF
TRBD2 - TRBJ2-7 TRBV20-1 TGCAGTGCTAGATCCAGCGGGGGGTACGAGCAGTACTTC CSARSSGGYEQYF
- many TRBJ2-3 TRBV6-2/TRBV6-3 TGTGCCAGCAGTCCCACCGGGACAAGGGATACGCAGTATTTT CASSPTGTRDTQYF
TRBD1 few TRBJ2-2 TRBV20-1 TGCAGTGCTGCCGACAGGGCCCGGCGACAAAACACCGGGGAGCTGTTTTTT CSAADRARRQNTGELFF
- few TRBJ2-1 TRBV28 TGTGCCAGCAAACGGACAGATGTTTACAATGAGCAGTTCTTC CASKRTDVYNEQFF